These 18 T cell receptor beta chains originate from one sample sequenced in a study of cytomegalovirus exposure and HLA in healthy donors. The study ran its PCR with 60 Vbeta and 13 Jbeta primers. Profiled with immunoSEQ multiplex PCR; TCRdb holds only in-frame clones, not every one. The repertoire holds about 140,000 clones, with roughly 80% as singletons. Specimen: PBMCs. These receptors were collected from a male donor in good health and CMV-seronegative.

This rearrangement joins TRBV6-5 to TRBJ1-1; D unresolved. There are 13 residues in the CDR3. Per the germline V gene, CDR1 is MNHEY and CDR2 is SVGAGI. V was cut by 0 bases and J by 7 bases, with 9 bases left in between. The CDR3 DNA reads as TGTGCCAGCAGTTACTCATTAGGAGTTGAAGCTTTCTTT. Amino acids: CASSYSLGVEAFF.

CDR3 DNA sequence: TGTGCCAGCAGTTTATATGGGACAGGGTTTGGGAACGAGCAGTTCTTC. As protein: CASSLYGTGFGNEQFF. The chain uses TRBV28 and TRBJ2-1; 9 positions match TRBD1. Germline V gene data show CDR1 as MDHEN and CDR2 as SYDVKM. V was pared by 1 base and J by 10 bases, with 11 bases of the junction left unmatched. The CDR3 length is 16 residues.

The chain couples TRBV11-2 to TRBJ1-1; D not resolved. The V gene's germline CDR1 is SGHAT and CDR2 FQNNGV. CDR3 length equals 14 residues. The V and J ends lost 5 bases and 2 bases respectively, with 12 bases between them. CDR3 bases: TGTGCCAGCAGCCCGGAGGGAAGAAACACTGAAGCTTTCTTT. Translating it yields CASSPEGRNTEAFF.

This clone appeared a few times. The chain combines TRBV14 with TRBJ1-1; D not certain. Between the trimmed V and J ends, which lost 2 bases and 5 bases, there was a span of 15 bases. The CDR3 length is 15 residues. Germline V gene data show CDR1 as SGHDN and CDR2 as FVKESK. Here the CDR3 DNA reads TGTGCCAGCAGCCAACAAACAGCGGGCCGGACTGAAGCTTTCTTT. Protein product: CASSQQTAGRTEAFF.

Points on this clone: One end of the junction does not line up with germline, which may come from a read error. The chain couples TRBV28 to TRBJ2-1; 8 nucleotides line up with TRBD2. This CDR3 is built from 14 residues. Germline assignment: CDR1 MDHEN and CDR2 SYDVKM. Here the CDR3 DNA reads TGTGCCATCAGTTATGAGCGGGAGTTGCATGAGCAGTTCTTC. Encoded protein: CAISYERELHEQFF.

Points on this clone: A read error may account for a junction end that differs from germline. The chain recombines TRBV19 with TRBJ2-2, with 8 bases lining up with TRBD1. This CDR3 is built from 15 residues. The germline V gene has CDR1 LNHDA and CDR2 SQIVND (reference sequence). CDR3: CASRGGQANTGELFF. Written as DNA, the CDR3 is TGTGCCAGTAGGGGGGGACAGGCGAATACCGGGGAGCTGTTTTTT.

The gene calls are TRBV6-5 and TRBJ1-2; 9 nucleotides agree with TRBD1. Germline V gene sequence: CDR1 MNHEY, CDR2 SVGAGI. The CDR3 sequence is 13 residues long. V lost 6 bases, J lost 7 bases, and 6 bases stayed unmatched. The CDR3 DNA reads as TGTGCCAGCAGACTTCGGACAGGGGCTGGCTACACCTTC. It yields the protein CASRLRTGAGYTF.

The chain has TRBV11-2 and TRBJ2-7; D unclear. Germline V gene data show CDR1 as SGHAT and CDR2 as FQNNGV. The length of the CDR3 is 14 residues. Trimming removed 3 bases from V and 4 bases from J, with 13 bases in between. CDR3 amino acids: CASSFAPSTYEQYF. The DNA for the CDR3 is TGTGCCAGCAGCTTTGCCCCCTCTACTTACGAGCAGTACTTC.

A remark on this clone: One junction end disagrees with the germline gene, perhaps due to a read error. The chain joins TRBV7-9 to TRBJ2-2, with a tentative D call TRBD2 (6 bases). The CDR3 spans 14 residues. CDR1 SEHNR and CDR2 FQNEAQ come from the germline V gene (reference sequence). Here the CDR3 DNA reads TGTTCCAGCAGCCAATCGACTAGTGCCGGGGAGCTGTTTTTT. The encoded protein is CSSSQSTSAGELFF.

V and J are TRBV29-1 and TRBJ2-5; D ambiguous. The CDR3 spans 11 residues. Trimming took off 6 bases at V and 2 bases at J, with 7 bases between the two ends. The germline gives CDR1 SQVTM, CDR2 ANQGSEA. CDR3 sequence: CSVNRQETQYF. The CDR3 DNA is TGCAGCGTAAACCGGCAAGAGACCCAGTACTTC.

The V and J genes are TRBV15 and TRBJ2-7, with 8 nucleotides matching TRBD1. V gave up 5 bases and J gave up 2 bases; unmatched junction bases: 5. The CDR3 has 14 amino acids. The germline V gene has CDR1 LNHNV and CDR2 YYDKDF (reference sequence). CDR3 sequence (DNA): TGTGCCACCAGCCCCGGGACAGGCCCCTACGAGCAGTACTTC. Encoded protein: CATSPGTGPYEQYF.

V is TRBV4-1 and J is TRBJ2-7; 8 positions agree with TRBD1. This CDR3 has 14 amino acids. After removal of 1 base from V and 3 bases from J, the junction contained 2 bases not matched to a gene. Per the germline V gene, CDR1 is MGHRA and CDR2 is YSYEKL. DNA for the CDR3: TGCGCCAGCAGCCAAGGCGGGACAGGCTACGAGCAGTACTTC. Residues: CASSQGGTGYEQYF.

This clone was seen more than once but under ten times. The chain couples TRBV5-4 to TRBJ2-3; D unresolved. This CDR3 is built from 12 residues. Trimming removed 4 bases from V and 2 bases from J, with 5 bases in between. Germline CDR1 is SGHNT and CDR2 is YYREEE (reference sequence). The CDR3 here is CASSTPTDTQYF. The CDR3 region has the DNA TGTGCCAGCAGCACACCCACAGATACGCAGTATTTT.

The CDR3 nucleotides are TGTGCCAGCAGCGGGACTAGCGGGGGGAGGGGATCAGAGACCCAGTACTTC. It encodes CASSGTSGGRGSETQYF. This chain links TRBV9 with TRBJ2-5; 14 bases match TRBD2. V lost 3 bases, J lost 4 bases, and 8 bases stayed unmatched. The germline CDR1 and CDR2 sequences are SGDLS and YYNGEE. The CDR3 contains 17 residues.

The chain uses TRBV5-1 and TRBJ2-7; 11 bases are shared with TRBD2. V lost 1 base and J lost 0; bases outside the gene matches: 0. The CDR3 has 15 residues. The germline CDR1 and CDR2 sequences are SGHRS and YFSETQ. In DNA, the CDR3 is TGCGCCAGCAGCTTGACTAGCGGGAGCTCCTACGAGCAGTACTTC. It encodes CASSLTSGSSYEQYF.

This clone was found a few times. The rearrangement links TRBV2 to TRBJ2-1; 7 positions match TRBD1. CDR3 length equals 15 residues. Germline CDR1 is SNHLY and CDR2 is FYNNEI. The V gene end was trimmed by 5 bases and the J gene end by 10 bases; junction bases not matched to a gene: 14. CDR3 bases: TGTGCCAGCAGTCTCCGCCGACAGGGTGGAGAGGAGCAGTTCTTC. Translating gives CASSLRRQGGEEQFF.

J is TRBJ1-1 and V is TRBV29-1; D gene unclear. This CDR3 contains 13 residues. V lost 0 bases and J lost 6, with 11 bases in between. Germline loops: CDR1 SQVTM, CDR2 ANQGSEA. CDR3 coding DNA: TGCAGCGTTGAAGATCCCAGCAGGCCTGAAGCTTTCTTT. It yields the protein CSVEDPSRPEAFF.

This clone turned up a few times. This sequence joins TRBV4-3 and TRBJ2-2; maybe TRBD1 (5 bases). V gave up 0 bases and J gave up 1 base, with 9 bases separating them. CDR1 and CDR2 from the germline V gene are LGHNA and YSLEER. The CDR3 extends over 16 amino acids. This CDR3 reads CASSQDPGRNTGELFF. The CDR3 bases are TGCGCCAGCAGCCAAGATCCAGGGCGGAACACCGGGGAGCTGTTTTTT.